The T cell receptor beta chain under discussion was sequenced for a study of CD8+CD57+ T cells in acquired aplastic anemia. In its sample, this clonotype was seen many times. Genomic DNA acted as the template from which TCR beta VDJ combination and CDR3 sequence profiling were carried out. TCRdb called the reads again in MiXCR, with one record for every CDR3 protein. The sample consists of 250,000 to 350,000 distinct CDR3 sequences, 56% of them appearing once. The CDR3 spans 14 residues. V lost 7 bases and J 3 bases, leaving 15 bases between the germline ends. The germline V gene encodes CDR1 LGHDT and CDR2 YNNKEL (reference sequence).

This receptor was taken from a human donor with severe aplastic anemia or a healthy control (not recorded which). J is TRBJ2-5 and V is TRBV3-1, with a possible D match to TRBD1 (6 bases). Sequencing used sorted CD4+, CD8+, or CD8+CD57+ T cells (not recorded which) from PBMCs. The CDR3 DNA is TGTGCCAGCACCGGACAGTCCAGGAAAGAGACCCAGTACTTC. Its translation is CASTGQSRKETQYF.